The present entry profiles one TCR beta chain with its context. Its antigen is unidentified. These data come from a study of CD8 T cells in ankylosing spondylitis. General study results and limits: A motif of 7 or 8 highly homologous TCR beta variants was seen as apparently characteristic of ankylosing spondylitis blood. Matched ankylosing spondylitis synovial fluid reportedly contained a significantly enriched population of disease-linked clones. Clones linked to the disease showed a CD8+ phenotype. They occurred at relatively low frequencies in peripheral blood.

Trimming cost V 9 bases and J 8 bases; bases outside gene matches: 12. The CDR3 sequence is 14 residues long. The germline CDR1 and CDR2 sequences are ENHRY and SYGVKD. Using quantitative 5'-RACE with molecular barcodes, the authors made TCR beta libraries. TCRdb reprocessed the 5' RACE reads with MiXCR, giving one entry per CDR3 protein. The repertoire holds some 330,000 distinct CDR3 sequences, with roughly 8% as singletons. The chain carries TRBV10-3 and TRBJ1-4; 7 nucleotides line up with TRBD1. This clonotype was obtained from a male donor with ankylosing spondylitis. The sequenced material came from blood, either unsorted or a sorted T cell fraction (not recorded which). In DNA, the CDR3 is TGTGCCATTGGACTCACAGGGGAAGGCGAAAAACTGTTTTTT. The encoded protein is CAIGLTGEGEKLFF.